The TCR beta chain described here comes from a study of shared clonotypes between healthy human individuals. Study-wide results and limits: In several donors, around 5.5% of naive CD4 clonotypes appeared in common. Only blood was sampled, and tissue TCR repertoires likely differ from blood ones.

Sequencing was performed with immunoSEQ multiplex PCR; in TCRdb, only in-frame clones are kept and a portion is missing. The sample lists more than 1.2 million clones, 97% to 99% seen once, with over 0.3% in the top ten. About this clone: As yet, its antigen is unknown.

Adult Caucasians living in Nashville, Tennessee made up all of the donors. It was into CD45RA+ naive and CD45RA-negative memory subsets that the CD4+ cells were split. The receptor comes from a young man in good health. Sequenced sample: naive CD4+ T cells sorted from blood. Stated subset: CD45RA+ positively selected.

The CDR3 loop reads CASSLVGGMETQYF. As DNA, the CDR3 is TGTGCCAGCAGCTTAGTAGGAGGGATGGAGACCCAGTACTTC. V usage is TRBV7-2 and J usage is TRBJ2-5, with D maybe TRBD2 (6 bases). V lost 1 base and J 5 bases, leaving 11 bases between the germline ends. Germline V gene sequence: CDR1 SGHTA, CDR2 FQGNSA. CDR3 length equals 14 residues.